This T cell receptor (beta chain) was retrieved from a study of OX40 agonist ivuxolimab in advanced cancers. Study outcomes and limitations: Partial responders at 0.1-3.0 mg/kg showed near-lowest clonal expansion.

The repertoire was sequenced with immunoSEQ multiplex PCR; TCRdb's copy has only in-frame clones and lacks some. Among more than 45,000 clones listed, approximately 85% were seen once. Trimming shortened V by 2 bases and J by 6 bases, and 6 bases separated the two germline ends. The CDR3 is 12 residues long. The germline gives CDR1 MNHNS, CDR2 SASEGT. On this clone itself: The antigen remains unidentified.

The chain uses TRBV6-1 and TRBJ2-3; D unclear. The sample consisted of CD4+ or CD8+ T cells sorted from blood, taken in a trial of the OX40 agonist ivuxolimab. The TCR comes from an adult with an advanced solid tumor such as melanoma, head and neck, liver or kidney cancer. The CDR3 protein is CASSEWADTQYF. CDR3 nucleotides: TGTGCCAGCAGTGAATGGGCGGATACGCAGTATTTT.